Listed below are T cell receptor beta chains from one sample, sequenced in a study of blood T cell repertoires in COVID-19. Clones were sequenced by immunoSEQ multiplex PCR, and TCRdb holds only the in-frame ones, with some missing. The repertoire includes 100,000 to 150,000 clones, roughly four fifths of them detected once, and approximately 2.4% sits in the top ten. The sample consisted of PBMCs or T cells enriched from blood (not recorded which). Source of these receptors: a man aged 35 to 55 with acute COVID-19. The CDR3 runs from the conserved cysteine through the conserved F or W. The D gene is left open where the match is weak. The size entry is marked missing in some rows and otherwise reads once, few, many or a size class.

J gene,V gene,clone size,D gene,CDR3 DNA,CDR3 protein
TRBJ2-3,TRBV9,.,.,TGTGCCAGCAGCGTAGAGTTACCGACTAGAGCAACAGATACGCAGTATTTT,CASSVELPTRATDTQYF
TRBJ2-5,TRBV5-1,.,TRBD2,TGCGCCAGCAGCTCCGGGACTAGCGGGCAAGAGACCCAGTACTTC,CASSSGTSGQETQYF
TRBJ2-1,TRBV11-2,.,.,TGTGCCAGCAGCTTAGAGCGGACGGGAAATGAGCAGTTCTTC,CASSLERTGNEQFF
TRBJ2-7,TRBV3-1/TRBV3-2,few,TRBD1,TGTGCCAGCAGCCCCTGGACAGGAAAGGCCTACGAGCAGTACTTC,CASSPWTGKAYEQYF
TRBJ1-5,TRBV5-1,.,.,TGCGCCAGCAGCGCGGAAGGGACATCTAATCAGCCCCAGCATTTT,CASSAEGTSNQPQHF
TRBJ2-1,TRBV2,.,.,TGTGCCAGCAGTGAGGTCTCGGGAGTAGGGCCCGGTGAGCAGTTCTTC,CASSEVSGVGPGEQFF
TRBJ1-6,TRBV30,.,TRBD1,TGTGCCTGGATCGGACAGGGGAGTTCACCCCTCCACTTT,CAWIGQGSSPLHF
TRBJ2-6,TRBV7-9,.,.,TGTGCCAGCAGCTTAGGAGGGAACTCTGGGGCCAACGTCCTGACTTTC,CASSLGGNSGANVLTF
TRBJ1-2,TRBV29-1,.,.,TGCAGCGTTGAAGAGGGCGGCTACACCTTC,CSVEEGGYTF
TRBJ2-5,TRBV25-1,.,TRBD2,TGTGCCAGCGCGCGGGGGGCCCAAGAGACCCAGTACTTC,CASARGAQETQYF
TRBJ1-1,TRBV6-1,once,TRBD1,TGTGCCAGCAGTGACAATTCAGGGGGTAGCACTGAAGCTTTCTTT,CASSDNSGGSTEAFF
TRBJ1-3,TRBV30,.,.,TGTGCCTGGAGGGGAGGGGGAAACACCATATATTTT,CAWRGGGNTIYF
TRBJ1-2,TRBV28,.,TRBD1,TGTGCCAGCAGTAGTTATCCGGGACAGGGGGCGAGGGGCTACACCTTC,CASSSYPGQGARGYTF
TRBJ2-3,TRBV5-6,.,TRBD2,TGTGCCAGCAGCTTGTGGCGGGGGATAACAGATACGCAGTATTTT,CASSLWRGITDTQYF
TRBJ2-7,TRBV5-8,.,TRBD2,TGTGCCAGCAGCTTTACTAGCGGGAGTCCCTACGAGCAGTACTTC,CASSFTSGSPYEQYF
TRBJ2-5,TRBV11-2,.,TRBD2,TGTGCCAGCAGCGGACTAGCAGAGACCCAGTACTTC,CASSGLAETQYF
TRBJ1-1,TRBV28,.,.,TGTGCCAGTGCCCCGGAGGTCTACACTGAAGCTTTCTTT,CASAPEVYTEAFF
TRBJ2-5,TRBV19,.,TRBD2,TGTGCCAGTAGTATGGTCGGGACTAGCGGGGAAGAGACCCAGTACTTC,CASSMVGTSGEETQYF
TRBJ1-6,TRBV3-1/TRBV3-2,.,.,TGTGCCAGCAGCCGAGGGTCTTCTAATTCACCCCTCCACTTT,CASSRGSSNSPLHF
TRBJ1-1,TRBV19,.,.,TGTGCCAGTAGTACTACGGTTATGAACACTGAAGCTTTCTTT,CASSTTVMNTEAFF
TRBJ2-2,TRBV9,.,.,TGTGCCAGCAGCGTTTCCTCCTACACCGGGGAGCTGTTTTTT,CASSVSSYTGELFF
TRBJ1-6,TRBV7-9,.,.,TGTGCCAGCAGCAAGGGAGACAACTACTATTCACCCCTCCACTTT,CASSKGDNYYSPLHF
TRBJ2-5,TRBV6-6,once,.,TGTGCCAGCAGTTACTCCGGCGTGGGGCCTCAAGAGACCCAGTACTTC,CASSYSGVGPQETQYF
TRBJ1-1,TRBV28,.,TRBD1,TGTGCCAGCAGTTACAGGGGACAGAACACTGAAGCTTTCTTT,CASSYRGQNTEAFF
TRBJ1-4,TRBV7-9,.,.,TGTGCCAGCAGCTTAGACGGGGGTTCAACTAATGAAAAACTGTTTTTT,CASSLDGGSTNEKLFF
TRBJ1-1,TRBV5-1,.,TRBD1,TGCGCCAGCAGCCTCACAGGGGAGACTGAAGCTTTCTTT,CASSLTGETEAFF
TRBJ2-7,TRBV6-5,few,.,TGTGCCAGCAGTTATTCCGGGACTCCGAGAGAGCAGTACTTC,CASSYSGTPREQYF
TRBJ2-3,TRBV10-1,.,TRBD2,TGCGCCAGCAGCGACGGGACTAGTCCTTACGATACGCAGTATTTT,CASSDGTSPYDTQYF
TRBJ1-2,TRBV28,.,TRBD1,TGTGCCAGCAGTCCCGGACAGGGGGCGCATAAAGGCTACACCTTC,CASSPGQGAHKGYTF
TRBJ2-1,TRBV3-1/TRBV3-2,.,TRBD2,TGTGCCAGCAGCCAAGAAACGGGAGGGTACAATGAGCAGTTCTTC,CASSQETGGYNEQFF
TRBJ1-1,TRBV18,.,.,TGTGCCAGCTCACCGGGGGCAGGGAACACTGAAGCTTTCTTT,CASSPGAGNTEAFF
TRBJ2-3,TRBV10-3,.,.,TGTGCCATCAGTGAGTATAGAGATACGCAGTATTTT,CAISEYRDTQYF
TRBJ2-2,TRBV5-1,.,TRBD1,TGCGCCAGCAGCTTAACAGGGGGAACCGGGGAGCTGTTTTTT,CASSLTGGTGELFF
TRBJ2-1,TRBV27,.,TRBD1,TGTGCCAGCAGTCCTCAGGACAGGGGCATGTACAATGAGCAGTTCTTC,CASSPQDRGMYNEQFF
TRBJ1-2,TRBV6-4,.,TRBD1,TGTGCCAGCAGGCGACGGGACAGGGCTCAGAGTAACTATGGCTACACCTTC,CASRRRDRAQSNYGYTF
TRBJ2-7,TRBV11-2,.,TRBD2,TGTGCCAGCAGTCTAGCGGGTATATCCTACGAGCAGTACTTC,CASSLAGISYEQYF
TRBJ2-7,TRBV4-1,.,TRBD2,TGCGCCAGCAGCCAAGAGACTAGCGGGGGATCCTACGAGCAGTACTTC,CASSQETSGGSYEQYF
TRBJ2-7,TRBV2,.,TRBD1,TGTGCCAGCAGTGAAGACAGGGGCCTAAACGAGCAGTACTTC,CASSEDRGLNEQYF
TRBJ1-1,TRBV6-5,few,TRBD1,TGTGCCAGCAGGAGGACAGGGGGCACTGAAGCTTTCTTT,CASRRTGGTEAFF
TRBJ2-7,TRBV19,.,.,TGTGCCAGTGGAGGGGACGCATCCTACGAGCAGTACTTC,CASGGDASYEQYF
TRBJ2-3,TRBV24-1,once,TRBD1,TGTGCCACCAGTGCCAGGGACAGGGGGCTCGATACGCAGTATTTT,CATSARDRGLDTQYF
TRBJ2-2,TRBV14,once,TRBD1,TGTGCCAGCAGCCTTCGGGAGACAGGGGTGATCGGGGAGCTGTTTTTT,CASSLRETGVIGELFF
TRBJ2-1,TRBV5-4,.,TRBD2,TGTGCCAGCAGCTTTAGCGGGAGTACCTCCAATGAGCAGTTCTTC,CASSFSGSTSNEQFF
TRBJ2-1,TRBV20-1,.,TRBD1,TGCAGTGCTAATGAGGGGGCGCTTTCCTACAATGAGCAGTTCTTC,CSANEGALSYNEQFF
TRBJ2-7,TRBV5-1,.,TRBD2,TGCGCCAGCAGCTTGGCGGCTAGCGGGAGGGACGAGCAGTACTTC,CASSLAASGRDEQYF
TRBJ1-1,TRBV18,few,TRBD1,TGTGCCAGCTCACCATCGGGGGACAGCACTGAAGCTTTCTTT,CASSPSGDSTEAFF
TRBJ1-1,TRBV5-1,.,.,TGCGCCAGCAGCGCCTCCGGGAACACTGAAGCTTTCTTT,CASSASGNTEAFF
TRBJ2-1,TRBV18,few,TRBD1,TGTGCCAGCTCACGGACAGGGAACAATGAGCAGTTCTTC,CASSRTGNNEQFF
TRBJ2-5,TRBV19,.,TRBD2,TGTGCCAGTAGTATAGGGCTAGCGGGGGTAGAGACCCAGTACTTC,CASSIGLAGVETQYF
TRBJ2-3,TRBV9,.,TRBD2,TGTGCCAGCAGCGTAGGAGGGCGGGGGGGCCAACAAGATACGCAGTATTTT,CASSVGGRGGQQDTQYF
TRBJ2-5,TRBV19,.,TRBD2,TGTGCCAGTAGTATCGTAGCGGGAGGGCCGTCGGAGACCCAGTACTTC,CASSIVAGGPSETQYF
TRBJ2-3,TRBV27,.,.,TGTGCCAGCAGTTTATTGCGGGACCCAGATACGCAGTATTTT,CASSLLRDPDTQYF
TRBJ2-7,TRBV12-2,.,.,TGTGCAAGTCGCTTATGGCTAGCGGGGGGGCCCACTCCCTACGAGCAGTACTTC,CASRLWLAGGPTPYEQYF
TRBJ2-1,TRBV7-3,.,.,TGTGCCAGCAGCCCCCTCCCCTCCTACAATGAGCAGTTCTTC,CASSPLPSYNEQFF
TRBJ2-7,TRBV6-5,.,TRBD1,TGTGCCAGCAGTTACTACGGACAGGGCGAGCAGTACTTC,CASSYYGQGEQYF
TRBJ1-3,TRBV9,.,TRBD1,TGTGCCAGCAGCCCCTCGGCTGGGACAGATGGAAACACCATATATTTT,CASSPSAGTDGNTIYF
TRBJ2-3,TRBV5-1,.,TRBD2,TGCGCCAGCAGCTTGGGGGCTAGCGGGGGGAGCACAGATACGCAGTATTTT,CASSLGASGGSTDTQYF
TRBJ1-2,TRBV6-5,.,TRBD1,TGTGCCAGCAGCGAGGGACAGTTTAACTATGGCTACACCTTC,CASSEGQFNYGYTF
TRBJ2-5,TRBV5-1,.,TRBD2,TGCGCCAGCTCGAGAAGCGGGAGGGGGCAAGAGACCCAGTACTTC,CASSRSGRGQETQYF